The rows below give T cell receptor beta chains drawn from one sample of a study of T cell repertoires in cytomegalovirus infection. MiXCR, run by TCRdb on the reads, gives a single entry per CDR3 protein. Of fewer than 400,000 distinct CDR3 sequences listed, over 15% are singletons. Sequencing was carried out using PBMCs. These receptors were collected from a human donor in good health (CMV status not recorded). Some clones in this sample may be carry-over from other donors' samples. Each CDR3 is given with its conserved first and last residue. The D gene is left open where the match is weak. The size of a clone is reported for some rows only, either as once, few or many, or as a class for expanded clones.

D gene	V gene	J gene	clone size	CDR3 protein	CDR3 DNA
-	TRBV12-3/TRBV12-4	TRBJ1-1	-	CASSPNLDTEAFF	TGTGCCAGCAGCCCCAATTTGGACACTGAAGCTTTCTTT
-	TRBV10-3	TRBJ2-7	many	CAISESGREYEQYF	TGTGCCATCAGTGAGTCGGGCAGGGAATACGAGCAGTACTTC
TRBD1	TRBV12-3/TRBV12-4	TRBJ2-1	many	CASIGTGNGEQFF	TGTGCCAGCATCGGGACAGGGAACGGTGAGCAGTTCTTC
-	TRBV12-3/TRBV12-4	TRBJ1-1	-	CASSGLQGLNTEAFF	TGTGCCAGCAGTGGATTACAGGGACTGAACACTGAAGCTTTCTTT
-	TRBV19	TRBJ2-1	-	CASSKSSVYNEQFF	TGTGCCAGTAGTAAATCTAGCGTTTACAATGAGCAGTTCTTC
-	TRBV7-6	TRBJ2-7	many	CATRGTPGAYEQYF	TGTGCCACAAGAGGGACACCGGGGGCCTACGAGCAGTACTTC
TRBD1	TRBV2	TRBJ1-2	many	CASDLGQGVGYTF	TGTGCCAGCGACCTTGGACAGGGGGTTGGCTACACCTTC
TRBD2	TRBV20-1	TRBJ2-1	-	CSARAPSGGWSEQFF	TGCAGTGCTAGGGCCCCTAGCGGGGGATGGAGTGAGCAGTTCTTC
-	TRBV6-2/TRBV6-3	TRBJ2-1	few	CASSYVRRADYNEQFF	TGTGCCAGCAGTTACGTCCGTAGAGCGGACTACAATGAGCAGTTCTTC
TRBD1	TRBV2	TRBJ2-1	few	CARTPTGGSYNEQFF	TGTGCCAGGACACCGACAGGGGGCTCCTACAATGAGCAGTTCTTC
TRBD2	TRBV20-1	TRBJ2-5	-	CSAELAYPQETQYF	TGCAGTGCTGAACTAGCGTACCCGCAAGAGACCCAGTACTTC
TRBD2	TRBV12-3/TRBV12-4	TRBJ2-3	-	CASSFTAGGPDTQYF	TGTGCCAGCAGTTTCACAGCGGGGGGGCCCGATACGCAGTATTTT
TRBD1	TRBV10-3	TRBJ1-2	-	CAISESGTGFNGYTF	TGTGCCATCAGTGAGTCGGGGACAGGGTTTAACGGCTACACCTTC
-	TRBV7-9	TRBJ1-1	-	CASTKQRNTEAFF	TGTGCCAGCACAAAACAAAGGAACACTGAAGCTTTCTTT
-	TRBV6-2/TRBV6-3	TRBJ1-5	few	CASSSQTGSVDQPQHF	TGTGCCAGCAGTTCCCAAACAGGGTCTGTTGATCAGCCCCAGCATTTT
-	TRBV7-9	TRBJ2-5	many	CASSSLSSQETQYF	TGTGCCAGCAGCTCCCTTAGCTCCCAAGAGACCCAGTACTTC
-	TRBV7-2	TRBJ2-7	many	CASSLAPTYEQYF	TGTGCCAGCAGCTTAGCCCCGACCTACGAGCAGTACTTC
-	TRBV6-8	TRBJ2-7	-	CASRLRENPNEQYF	TGTGCCAGCAGACTTCGGGAGAACCCCAACGAGCAGTACTTC
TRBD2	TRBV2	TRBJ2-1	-	CASSQTSDAYNEQFF	TGTGCCAGCAGCCAGACTAGCGACGCCTACAATGAGCAGTTCTTC
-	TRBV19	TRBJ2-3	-	CASSNQPDGRTDTQYF	TGTGCCAGTAGCAACCAACCGGACGGTCGCACAGATACGCAGTATTTT
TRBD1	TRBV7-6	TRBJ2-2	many	CASSYRGPNTGELFF	TGTGCCAGCAGCTACAGGGGTCCGAACACCGGGGAGCTGTTTTTT
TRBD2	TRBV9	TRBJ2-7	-	CASSTGLAGAGGEQYF	TGTGCCAGCAGCACCGGACTAGCGGGAGCTGGCGGCGAGCAGTACTTC
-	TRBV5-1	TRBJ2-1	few	CASSMERLNEQFF	TGCGCCAGCAGCATGGAGCGGCTTAATGAGCAGTTCTTC
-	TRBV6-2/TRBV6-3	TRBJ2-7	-	CASSYRTGNEQYF	TGTGCCAGCAGTTACCGGACGGGCAACGAGCAGTACTTC
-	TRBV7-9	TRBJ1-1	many	CASRLRDTSTEAFF	TGTGCCAGCAGGCTGCGGGACACGTCCACTGAAGCTTTCTTT
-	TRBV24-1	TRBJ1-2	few	CATSQQATTPLSGYTF	TGTGCCACCAGCCAACAGGCGACAACCCCTTTGAGTGGCTACACCTTC
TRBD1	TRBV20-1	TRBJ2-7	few	CSASVTFDRGDEQYF	TGCAGTGCTAGCGTTACCTTCGACAGGGGCGACGAGCAGTACTTC
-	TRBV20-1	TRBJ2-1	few	CSALEVFGTNEQFF	TGCAGTGCCCTTGAAGTCTTTGGTACCAATGAGCAGTTCTTC
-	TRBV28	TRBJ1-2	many	CASSHGAESTRGYTF	TGTGCCAGCAGCCACGGGGCGGAAAGTACTCGGGGCTACACCTTC
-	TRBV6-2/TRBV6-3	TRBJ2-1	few	CASSQDRSPYNEQFF	TGTGCCAGCAGTCAAGACAGGTCCCCCTACAATGAGCAGTTCTTC
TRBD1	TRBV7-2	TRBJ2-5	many	CASSLVDRGSQETQYF	TGTGCCAGCAGCTTAGTCGACAGGGGGTCCCAAGAGACCCAGTACTTC
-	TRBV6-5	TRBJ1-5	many	CASSYSEDNQPQHF	TGTGCCAGCAGTTACAGCGAGGATAATCAGCCCCAGCATTTT
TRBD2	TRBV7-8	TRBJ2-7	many	CASSLSSGGGPQQYF	TGTGCCAGCAGCTTAAGTTCGGGGGGAGGGCCGCAGCAGTACTTC
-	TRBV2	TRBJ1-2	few	CASSRTPWGYTF	TGTGCCAGCAGTCGGACTCCTTGGGGCTACACCTTC
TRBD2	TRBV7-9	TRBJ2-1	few	CASSWGLADNEQFF	TGTGCCAGCAGCTGGGGACTAGCGGACAATGAGCAGTTCTTC
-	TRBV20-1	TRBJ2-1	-	CSAKFNFRVGRGNEQFF	TGCAGTGCTAAGTTTAATTTTCGCGTGGGTAGGGGAAATGAGCAGTTCTTC
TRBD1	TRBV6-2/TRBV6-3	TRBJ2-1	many	CASTLSMDRHNEQFF	TGTGCCAGCACCCTCTCGATGGACAGGCACAATGAGCAGTTCTTC
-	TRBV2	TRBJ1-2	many	CASRTWGSYGYTF	TGTGCCAGCAGGACATGGGGTAGCTATGGCTACACCTTC
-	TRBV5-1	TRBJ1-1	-	CASSLVGGPDTEAFF	TGCGCCAGCAGCTTGGTAGGCGGGCCCGACACTGAAGCTTTCTTT
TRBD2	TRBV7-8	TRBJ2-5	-	CATRIAGKQETQYF	TGTGCCACTAGGATAGCGGGGAAACAAGAGACCCAGTACTTC
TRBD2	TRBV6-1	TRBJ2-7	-	CASSFPGLAYEGGNEQYF	TGTGCCAGCAGTTTCCCGGGACTAGCATACGAAGGGGGCAACGAGCAGTACTTC